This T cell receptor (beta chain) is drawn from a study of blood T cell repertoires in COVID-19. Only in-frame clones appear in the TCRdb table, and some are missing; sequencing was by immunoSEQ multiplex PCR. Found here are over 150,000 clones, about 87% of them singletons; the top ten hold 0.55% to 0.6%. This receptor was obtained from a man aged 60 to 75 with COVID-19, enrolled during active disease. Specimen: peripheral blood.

CDR3 nucleotide sequence: TGTGCCAGCAGTCTCGACAGTAGCAATCAGCCCCAGCATTTT. Its translation is CASSLDSSNQPQHF. The chain combines TRBV2 with TRBJ1-5; D is perhaps TRBD1 (5 bases). In germline, CDR1 is SNHLY, CDR2 FYNNEI. V lost 5 bases and J 0 bases, leaving 8 bases between the germline ends. The CDR3 has 14 amino acids. The whole variable domain, filled in from reference TRBV2 and TRBJ1-5, reads EPEVTQTPSHQVTQMGQEVILRCVPISNHLYFYWYRQILGQKVEFLVSFYNNEISEKSEIFDDQFSVERPDGSNFTLKIRSTKLEDSAMYFCASSLDSSNQPQHFGDGTRLSIL.